This T cell receptor beta chain was sequenced for a study of breast tumors, draining lymph nodes, adjacent tissues. At least ten counts were recorded for this clonotype. V was clipped by 1 base and J by 2 bases, with 7 bases between them. Per the germline V gene, CDR1 is SGHRS and CDR2 is YFSETQ. The CDR3 has 14 residues. TCRdb ran MiXCR on the multiplex PCR reads and lists one entry per CDR3 protein. The table has 150,000 to 200,000 distinct CDR3 sequences, roughly a third seen once. Samples came from axillary lymph nodes draining the breast cancer. This sequence originates from a female donor with breast cancer. Some clones in this sample may be carry-over from other donors' samples. The V gene is TRBV5-1, the J gene TRBJ1-3; no clear D gene. Material: axillary lymph node tissue. In DNA, the CDR3 is TGCGCCAGCAGCTTGACAGTACCTGGAAACACCATATATTTT. It is translated as CASSLTVPGNTIYF.